The 21 T cell receptor beta chains below all came from one sample that was sequenced in a study of blood T cell repertoires in COVID-19. TCRdb keeps only in-frame clones here, not all; method: immunoSEQ multiplex PCR. This table has under 7,000 clones, approximately 84% appearing once. The sequencing sample was made of peripheral blood. These receptors all stem from a human donor in a cohort sampled during active COVID-19.

The chain carries TRBV9 and TRBJ2-1, with 7 bases lining up with TRBD2. The CDR3 sequence is 17 residues long. Germline values: CDR1 SGDLS, CDR2 YYNGEE. V shed 0 bases, J shed 8 bases, and the junction held 14 bases outside the gene matches. CDR3 sequence: CASSVDPLAGVRDEQFF. The CDR3 bases are TGTGCCAGCAGCGTAGACCCCCTCGCGGGAGTACGGGATGAGCAGTTCTTC.

V is TRBV4-1 and J is TRBJ2-7; no reliable D call. CDR1 and CDR2 from the germline V gene are MGHRA and YSYEKL. This CDR3 has 15 amino acids. The V and J ends lost 0 bases and 5 bases respectively, with 14 bases between them. The CDR3 region has the DNA TGCGCCAGCAGCCAAGATTACTCCTTGGTGAACGAGCAGTACTTC. Protein product: CASSQDYSLVNEQYF.

The chain combines TRBV6-5 with TRBJ1-5, with D maybe TRBD1 (5 bases). The CDR3 totals 15 residues. The germline V and J ends were trimmed by 4 bases and 2 bases, with 12 bases remaining between them. In germline, CDR1 is MNHEY, CDR2 SVGAGI. CDR3 DNA sequence: TGTGCCAGCAGTTCTCAGGGAACGCGCAATCAGCCCCAGCATTTT. Amino acid sequence: CASSSQGTRNQPQHF.

The chain uses TRBV7-9 and TRBJ2-3, with 12 bases fitting TRBD2. CDR1 SEHNR and CDR2 FQNEAQ come from the germline V gene (reference sequence). The CDR3 runs to 18 residues. V shed 5 bases and J 1 base; nucleotides not matched to a gene: 10. CDR3 DNA: TGTGCCAGCAGCCCCCCGCTCAGACTAGCGGGGGGCACAGATACGCAGTATTTT. Protein sequence: CASSPPLRLAGGTDTQYF.

The chain links TRBV6-4 to TRBJ2-3, with D maybe TRBD1 (6 bases). The V end was cut by 4 bases, the J end by 3 bases, with 8 bases between. Germline CDR1 is MRHNA and CDR2 is SNTAGT. This CDR3 comprises 13 residues. The CDR3 bases are TGTGCCAGCAGTGTCGGGACAACAGATACGCAGTATTTT. This gives the protein CASSVGTTDTQYF.

The count of this clone is one. This chain links TRBV5-1 with TRBJ2-3; D is undetermined. V lost 4 bases, J lost 1 base, and 7 bases lay in between. Germline assignment: CDR1 SGHRS and CDR2 YFSETQ. CDR3 length: 13 residues. For the CDR3, the DNA is TGCGCCAGCAGCCTTCGAGGCACAGATACGCAGTATTTT. It yields the protein CASSLRGTDTQYF.

As for this clone: Relative to the germline gene, one junction end is altered; a read error may explain this. The gene calls are TRBV7-3 and TRBJ2-7; D is uncertain. CDR1 SGHTA and CDR2 FQGTGA come from the germline V gene. The length of the CDR3 is 11 residues. CDR3 sequence: CASSLRQVSNF. In nucleotides, the CDR3 is TGTGCCAGCAGCTTACGGCAGGTGTCGAACTTC.

J is TRBJ2-2 and V is TRBV5-4; D not resolved. V was trimmed by 3 bases and J by 3 bases, leaving 3 bases between them. The CDR3 length is 12 residues. CDR1 is SGHNT, CDR2 YYREEE, per germline (reference sequence). CDR3 bases: TGTGCCAGCAGCTCCTACACCGGGGAGCTGTTTTTT. Amino acid sequence: CASSSYTGELFF.

This chain connects TRBV30 to TRBJ1-1; 8 nucleotides match TRBD1. Germline V gene lookup returns CDR1 GTSNPN and CDR2 SVGIG (reference sequence). V lost 4 bases and J lost 2; bases outside the gene matches: 15. The CDR3 contains 17 residues. Here the CDR3 DNA reads TGTGCCTGGACCACCCGGCGCAAGACAGGGGAAAACACTGAAGCTTTCTTT. This codes for CAWTTRRKTGENTEAFF.

The rearrangement joins TRBV21-1 to TRBJ1-3. TRBV21-1 is a listed pseudogene. The CDR3 contains 16 residues. CDR3 DNA: TGTGCCAGCAGCTCGTTGGGAGGCAGCTCTGGAAACACCATATATTTT. Its protein product is CASSSLGGSSGNTIYF.

Of note for this clone: One junction end does not reproduce the germline sequence, and a read error may be involved. The rearrangement links TRBV3-1 (or the pseudogene TRBV3-2) to TRBJ1-4; TRBD1 aligns across 7 bases. CDR3 length equals 14 residues. Germline CDR1 reads LGHDT; CDR2 reads YNNKEL (reference sequence). CDR3 in amino acids: CASRHRGGGEKLFF. The CDR3 DNA sequence: TGTGCCAGCCGCCACAGGGGAGGGGGTGAAAAACTGTTTTTT.

This sequence joins TRBV7-9 and TRBJ2-1; TRBD2 matches at 9 bases. This CDR3 has 15 residues. V lost 6 bases and J lost 6; bases outside the gene matches: 9. Per germline, CDR1 SEHNR and CDR2 FQNEAQ (reference sequence). Here the CDR3 reads CASSFSGSAFNEQFF. The CDR3 nucleotides read TGTGCCAGCAGTTTTAGCGGGAGTGCTTTCAATGAGCAGTTCTTC.

The chain uses TRBV6-1 and TRBJ2-7; 11 nucleotides align to TRBD2. The V gene end was trimmed by 2 bases and the J gene end by 0 bases; junction bases not matched to a gene: 6. The CDR3 runs to 17 residues. From germline, CDR1 is MNHNS and CDR2 SASEGT. CDR3 protein: CASSESTSGVLSYEQYF. DNA of the CDR3: TGTGCCAGCAGTGAATCGACTAGCGGGGTCCTCTCCTACGAGCAGTACTTC.

This clone was seen a single time. This chain connects TRBV7-9 to TRBJ2-1; D unresolved. Trimming left V 3 bases short and J 5 bases short, with 5 bases between. The CDR3 is made up of 12 amino acids. CDR1 SEHNR and CDR2 FQNEAQ come from the germline V gene (reference sequence). CDR3 in DNA: TGTGCCAGCAGCTTGTCAGACAATGAGCAGTTCTTC. Translating gives CASSLSDNEQFF.

J is TRBJ1-2 and V is TRBV14; 8 bases are a match to TRBD1. The length of the CDR3 is 15 residues. The junction had 7 bases not matched to a gene; V was cut back by 3 bases and J by 4 bases. CDR1 is SGHDN, CDR2 FVKESK, per germline. CDR3 sequence reads: CASSQQSGGFYGYTF. In DNA form, the CDR3 reads TGTGCCAGCAGCCAGCAGTCAGGGGGCTTCTATGGCTACACCTTC.

V gene TRBV5-6 combines with J gene TRBJ2-7; 12 nucleotides match TRBD2. Germline lookup yields CDR1 SGHDT and CDR2 YYEEEE. The trim removed 4 bases at V and 9 bases at J, leaving 8 bases unmatched. CDR3 length: 14 residues. The CDR3 DNA reads as TGTGCCAGCAGCCGTGGACTAGCGGGGTTTGGGCAGTACTTC. Translated, it gives CASSRGLAGFGQYF.

The table lists this clone with a few counts. The chain links TRBV4-1 to TRBJ1-5, with TRBD1 matching 11 bases. CDR3 length: 15 residues. CDR1 and CDR2 from the germline V gene are MGHRA and YSYEKL. The junction had 4 bases not matched to a gene; V was cut back by 4 bases and J by 5 bases. The CDR3 region has the DNA TGCGCCAGCAGCCCACAGGGACAGGGGGATCAGCCCCAGCATTTT. It codes for CASSPQGQGDQPQHF.

This clone is a singleton in its sample. The J gene is TRBJ1-1, the V gene TRBV7-9; no reliable D call. V lost 5 bases, J lost 6 bases, and 10 bases lay in between. Germline CDR1 is SEHNR and CDR2 is FQNEAQ (reference sequence). The CDR3 extends over 12 amino acids. CDR3 DNA: TGTGCCAGCAGCATTTGGGCCCCTGAAGCTTTCTTT. It specifies CASSIWAPEAFF.

The chain carries TRBV5-8 and TRBJ2-1, with D possibly matching TRBD2 (6 bases). The CDR3 consists of 17 residues. Germline V gene data show CDR1 as SGHTS and CDR2 as YDEGEE. The germline V and J ends were trimmed by 5 bases and 9 bases, with 27 bases remaining between them. In DNA, the CDR3 is TGTGCCAGCAGGGGGGGTGGGGTACCACGCGCCGGCGGTGAGCAGTTCTTC. Amino acids: CASRGGGVPRAGGEQFF. The entire variable domain, with the rest obtained from reference TRBV5-8 and TRBJ2-1, is as follows: EAGVTQSPTHLIKTRGQQATLRCSPISGHTSVYWYQQALGLGLQFLLWYDEGEERNRGNFPPRFSGRQFPNYSSELNVNALELEDSALYLCASRGGGVPRAGGEQFFGPGTRLTVL.

This sequence joins TRBV5-6 and TRBJ1-5, with 7 bases aligning to TRBD1. There are 14 residues in the CDR3. V gave up 6 bases and J gave up 6 bases; unmatched junction bases: 9. The germline V gene has CDR1 SGHDT and CDR2 YYEEEE. This CDR3 is CASNRQGSRQPQHF. The CDR3 DNA follows: TGTGCCAGCAACAGACAGGGATCGCGTCAGCCCCAGCATTTT.

The gene calls are TRBV7-3 and TRBJ2-2; D is perhaps TRBD2 (6 bases). Germline lookup yields CDR1 SGHTA and CDR2 FQGTGA. Trimming stripped 3 bases from V and 4 bases from J, with 15 bases between. The CDR3 runs 16 residues. The CDR3 here is CASSFSGSAGTGELFF. In DNA, the CDR3 is TGTGCCAGCAGCTTCTCCGGGAGTGCGGGCACCGGGGAGCTGTTTTTT. The full variable domain, with the rest looked up from reference TRBV7-3 and TRBJ2-2, is GAGVSQTPSNKVTEKGKYVELRCDPISGHTALYWYRQSLGQGPEFLIYFQGTGAADDSGLPNDRFFAVRPEGSVSTLKIQRTERGDSAVYLCASSFSGSAGTGELFFGEGSRLTVL.